One and the same sample provided the 23 T cell receptor beta chains below, sequenced in a study of T cell responses to AZD1222 COVID-19 vaccine (dated by TCRdb to the early 2020s). Receptor amplification or capture employed the immunoSEQ multiplex PCR assay. TCRdb retrieved this table from immuneACCESS and kept in-frame rearrangements only. Not all clones are present; in checked studies, unresolved V genes account for under half, and no reason is known for the remainder. The sample table shows around 150,000 clones, and about nine tenths are seen once. The ten largest clones represent less than 6.5% of the sample. The time point label of this sample denotes: baseline before first vaccination. Sample: peripheral blood, taken on day 0 of AZD1222 vaccination. The receptors were sampled from an adult in good health.

The chain uses TRBV6-5 and TRBJ1-2; the D is unclear. Trimming took off 5 bases at V and 4 bases at J, with 8 bases between the two ends. Looked up from germline, CDR1 is MNHEY and CDR2 is SVGAGI. This CDR3 has 12 residues. The CDR3 nucleotides read TGTGCCAGCAGTACCCCCTCCTATGGCTACACCTTC. Its protein product is CASSTPSYGYTF.

The V gene is TRBV4-3, the J gene TRBJ1-3; D not resolved. Germline CDR1 LGHNA, CDR2 YSLEER. The ends were cut back, 2 bases at V and 2 bases at J, with 16 bases in the middle. This CDR3 spans 17 amino acids. The CDR3 loop reads CASSQFMQDGAGNTIYF. As DNA, the CDR3 is TGCGCCAGCAGCCAATTCATGCAGGACGGCGCTGGAAACACCATATATTTT.

The chain has TRBV4-3 and TRBJ2-7, with D possibly matching TRBD1 (5 bases). The germline gives CDR1 LGHNA, CDR2 YSLEER. The V end lost 3 bases, the J end lost 4 bases, and 10 bases lay between the germline ends. This CDR3 is built from 13 residues. In DNA, the CDR3 is TGCGCCAGCAGCCACAGGGAATGGTACGAGCAGTACTTC. Amino acid sequence: CASSHREWYEQYF.

The chain has TRBV5-1 and TRBJ2-6, with a possible D match to TRBD2 (6 bases). Trimming removed 4 bases from V and 0 bases from J, with 11 bases in between. The CDR3 spans 16 residues. Germline values: CDR1 SGHRS, CDR2 YFSETQ. In DNA, the CDR3 is TGCGCCAGCAGCCCCGGGAGCTCCTCTGGGGCCAACGTCCTGACTTTC. Protein: CASSPGSSSGANVLTF.

The V gene is TRBV11-3, the J gene TRBJ1-1, with D possibly being TRBD1 (5 bases). V was shortened by 5 bases and J by 6 bases, with 16 bases between the two germline ends. CDR1 is SGHNT, CDR2 YENEEA, per germline. CDR3 size: 14 residues. CDR3 sequence: CASSRRGDDSEAFF. The CDR3 DNA follows: TGTGCCAGCAGCCGCCGGGGGGATGACTCTGAAGCTTTCTTT.

This chain links TRBV7-2 with TRBJ2-3; D unresolved. V was clipped by 5 bases and J by 0 bases, with 6 bases between them. The CDR3 is 13 residues long. CDR1 and CDR2 (germline): SGHTA, FQGNSA. CDR3 loop: CASSATSTDTQYF. The DNA for the CDR3 is TGTGCCAGCAGCGCAACTAGCACAGATACGCAGTATTTT.

This chain connects TRBV27 to TRBJ2-1; D is perhaps TRBD2 (6 bases). Trimming removed 2 bases at V and 3 bases at J, with 11 bases between. The CDR3 runs 15 residues. Germline CDR1 and CDR2: MNHEY and SMNVEV (reference sequence). CDR3 DNA sequence: TGTGCCAGCAGTTTAGGGGACTCCCACTACAATGAGCAGTTCTTC. This codes for CASSLGDSHYNEQFF.

The J gene is TRBJ1-1, the V gene TRBV28; 11 bases align to TRBD1. This CDR3 has 15 amino acids. The germline CDR1 and CDR2 sequences are MDHEN and SYDVKM. V lost 3 bases and J lost 4; bases outside the gene matches: 4. The chain's CDR3 is CASSLTGTGGTEAFF. In DNA, the CDR3 is TGTGCCAGCAGTTTGACCGGGACAGGGGGCACTGAAGCTTTCTTT.

The chain joins TRBV10-2 to TRBJ2-3; TRBD1 matches 7 bases. Germline V lookup: CDR1 WSHSY, CDR2 SAAADI. This CDR3 is built from 14 residues. V shed 5 bases, J shed 3 bases, and the junction held 5 bases outside the gene matches. The CDR3 sequence: CASSKGAPTDTQYF. CDR3 DNA: TGCGCCAGCAGTAAGGGGGCCCCAACAGATACGCAGTATTTT.

The sample holds a few counts of this clone. V is TRBV4-3 and J is TRBJ2-2, with 8 bases that match TRBD1. Trimming at V came to 0 bases and at J to 7 bases, leaving 4 bases not matched to a gene. The CDR3 contains 15 residues. Germline assignment: CDR1 LGHNA and CDR2 YSLEER. The CDR3 region is CASSQDAGGRGELFF. CDR3 bases: TGCGCCAGCAGCCAAGATGCAGGGGGCCGCGGGGAGCTGTTTTTT.

The rearrangement joins TRBV27 to TRBJ2-7; maybe TRBD1 (5 bases). CDR1 MNHEY and CDR2 SMNVEV come from the germline V gene (reference sequence). Trimming stripped 0 bases from V and 5 bases from J, with 11 bases between. This CDR3 comprises 14 residues. The CDR3 DNA sequence: TGTGCCAGCAGTTTATCAGGGGAATATCACGAGCAGTACTTC. This codes for CASSLSGEYHEQYF.

The rearrangement uses TRBV6-6 and TRBJ1-6; D may be TRBD1 (5 bases). Trimming removed 0 bases at V and 14 bases at J, with 14 bases between. The CDR3 loop spans 14 amino acids. Germline loops: CDR1 MNHNY, CDR2 SVGAGI (reference sequence). CDR3 nucleotide sequence: TGTGCCAGCAGTTACTCGAAGGGGCCGGTTGCCCTCCACTTT. This encodes CASSYSKGPVALHF.

This chain links TRBV11-3 with TRBJ2-2, with D possibly being TRBD1 (5 bases). V was pared by 3 bases and J by 0 bases, with 11 bases between. Germline values: CDR1 SGHNT, CDR2 YENEEA. The CDR3 has 16 residues. The chain's CDR3 is CASSFLTETNTGELFF. Written as DNA, the CDR3 is TGTGCCAGCAGCTTCCTGACAGAGACGAACACCGGGGAGCTGTTTTTT.

The V and J genes are TRBV6-1 and TRBJ1-1; D unclear. Germline loops: CDR1 MNHNS, CDR2 SASEGT. The V gene lost 0 bases and the J gene lost 6 bases, with 14 bases spanning the gap. The CDR3 is 15 residues long. The CDR3 here is CASSEAGLPLPEAFF. DNA for the CDR3: TGTGCCAGCAGTGAAGCAGGACTCCCCCTACCTGAAGCTTTCTTT.

The rearrangement links TRBV12-5 to TRBJ2-3; D remains unclear. Looked up from germline, CDR1 is LGHNT and CDR2 is FRNRAP. The CDR3 is 14 amino acids. V was cut by 2 bases and J by 2 bases, with 8 bases left in between. This CDR3 reads CASGLSQVTDTQYF. Written as DNA, the CDR3 is TGTGCTAGTGGTTTGAGTCAGGTCACAGATACGCAGTATTTT. The variable domain in full, with the rest retrieved from reference TRBV12-5 and TRBJ2-3, is DARVTQTPRHKVTEMGQEVTMRCQPILGHNTVFWYRQTMMQGLELLAYFRNRAPLDDSGMPKDRFSAEMPDATLATLKIQPSEPRDSAVYFCASGLSQVTDTQYFGPGTRLTVL.

The count of this clone is one. V is TRBV6-5 and J is TRBJ2-2; D call uncertain. V was clipped by 6 bases and J by 0 bases, with 11 bases between them. The CDR3 spans 15 residues. Germline CDR1 and CDR2: MNHEY and SVGAGI. CDR3 DNA sequence: TGTGCCAGCAGCCACTTACCACCGAACACCGGGGAGCTGTTTTTT. This sequence encodes CASSHLPPNTGELFF.

This chain joins TRBV7-3 and TRBJ2-5; D could derive from TRBD1 or TRBD2 (6 bases each). The CDR3 totals 14 residues. Germline assignment: CDR1 SGHTA and CDR2 FQGTGA. Deletions cut 5 bases from V and 5 bases from J, with 15 bases between. CDR3 region: CASSRYGGPETQYF. In DNA form, the CDR3 reads TGTGCCAGCAGCAGGTACGGGGGCCCGGAGACCCAGTACTTC.

The chain recombines TRBV5-8 with TRBJ2-3; TRBD1 might be the D (6 bases). Germline CDR1 SGHTS, CDR2 YDEGEE. This CDR3 has 15 residues. Trimming removed 4 bases from V and 7 bases from J, with 19 bases in between. The CDR3 spells CASSPTGSLRNTQYF. In DNA form, the CDR3 reads TGTGCCAGCAGCCCCACAGGGTCCCTCAGGAATACGCAGTATTTT. Looking up the rest from reference TRBV5-8 and TRBJ2-3 gives the full variable domain: EAGVTQSPTHLIKTRGQQATLRCSPISGHTSVYWYQQALGLGLQFLLWYDEGEERNRGNFPPRFSGRQFPNYSSELNVNALELEDSALYLCASSPTGSLRNTQYFGPGTRLTVL.

Written as DNA, the CDR3 is TGTGCCAGCAGATCCGGCTTTTCGGTGGACACTGAAGCTTTCTTT. Protein product: CASRSGFSVDTEAFF. The chain uses TRBV28 and TRBJ1-1; D is unclear. Germline CDR1 is MDHEN and CDR2 is SYDVKM. The CDR3 sequence is 15 residues long. Between the trimmed V and J ends, which lost 6 bases and 3 bases, there was a span of 17 bases.

This chain joins TRBV27 and TRBJ1-5; D is undetermined. The CDR3 sequence is 14 residues long. CDR1 is MNHEY, CDR2 SMNVEV, per germline (reference sequence). V was trimmed by 5 bases and J by 4 bases, leaving 12 bases between them. The CDR3 sequence: CASSPLGPNQPQHF. The CDR3 nucleotides read TGTGCCAGCAGTCCACTAGGGCCGAATCAGCCCCAGCATTTT.

The V call is TRBV5-1, the J call TRBJ1-1, with 8 bases that match TRBD1. Looked up from germline, CDR1 is SGHRS and CDR2 is YFSETQ. Trimming at V came to 2 bases and at J to 7 bases, leaving 7 bases not matched to a gene. CDR3 length: 14 residues. The CDR3 spells CASSLTTGGGEAFF. CDR3 bases: TGCGCCAGCAGCTTAACTACAGGGGGAGGTGAAGCTTTCTTT.

The chain carries TRBV5-1 and TRBJ2-3, with 8 bases fitting TRBD1. V was clipped by 3 bases and J by 5 bases; unmatched bases: 5. CDR3 size: 14 residues. Germline-derived CDR1 and CDR2 are SGHRS and YFSETQ. This CDR3 is CASSSGQGVDTQYF. The CDR3, as DNA: TGCGCCAGCAGCTCCGGACAGGGTGTAGATACGCAGTATTTT.

This chain uses TRBV9 with TRBJ1-6; possibly TRBD1 for D (5 bases). The length of the CDR3 is 16 residues. Trimming cost V 0 bases and J 5 bases, with 12 bases left between them. Germline CDR1 is SGDLS and CDR2 is YYNGEE. CDR3 in amino acids: CASSVEPGRNNSPLHF. CDR3 coding DNA: TGTGCCAGCAGCGTAGAACCGGGACGGAATAATTCACCCCTCCACTTT. The complete variable domain, with remaining parts taken from reference TRBV9 and TRBJ1-6, reads DSGVTQTPKHLITATGQRVTLRCSPRSGDLSVYWYQQSLDQGLQFLIQYYNGEERAKGNILERFSAQQFPDLHSELNLSSLELGDSALYFCASSVEPGRNNSPLHFGNGTRLTVT.